These 25 T cell receptor beta chains were sequenced from one sample in a study of blood T cell repertoires in COVID-19. The table came from immunoSEQ multiplex PCR; TCRdb's copy has only in-frame clones and leaves some out. Seen here are over 300,000 clones, about 89% observed once, and the top ten hold approximately 6.5%. Sequenced sample: peripheral blood. The receptors derive from a man aged 18-30 years who had recovered from COVID-19.

Turning to this clone: The same CDR3 is also encoded by other DNA sequences in this sample. The J gene is TRBJ1-2, the V gene TRBV29-1, with 8 bases lining up with TRBD1. V dropped 7 bases and J dropped 7; count of bases not matched to a gene: 5. This CDR3 region has 11 residues. Looked up from germline, CDR1 is SQVTM and CDR2 is ANQGSEA. CDR3 in amino acids: CSAGTGSGYTF. The CDR3 DNA reads as TGCAGCGCAGGGACAGGTAGTGGCTACACCTTC. The whole variable domain, remainder taken from reference TRBV29-1 and TRBJ1-2, is SAVISQKPSRDICQRGTSLTIQCQVDSQVTMMFWYRQQPGQSLTLIATANQGSEATYESGFVIDKFPISRPNLTFSTLTVSNMSPEDSSIYLCSAGTGSGYTFGSGTRLTVV.

The chain employs TRBV19 and TRBJ1-5, with 8 bases that match TRBD1. J lost 4 bases, V lost 2 bases, and 1 base had no gene match. Germline values: CDR1 LNHDA, CDR2 SQIVND (reference sequence). This CDR3 is built from 14 residues. The CDR3 bases are TGTGCCAGTAGTATACAGGGGGCTAATCAGCCCCAGCATTTT. Translation gives CASSIQGANQPQHF.

V is TRBV6-2 or TRBV6-3 and J is TRBJ1-1; D perhaps matches TRBD1 (5 bases). V dropped 2 bases and J dropped 11 bases, with 9 bases sitting between them. The CDR3 contains 11 residues. Germline CDR1 is MNHEY and CDR2 is SVGEGT. The DNA for the CDR3 is TGTGCCAGCAGTTACCAAGGGGTGGCTTTCTTT. Amino acid sequence: CASSYQGVAFF.

The chain employs TRBV6-4 and TRBJ2-2; D not resolved. The V gene lost 4 bases and the J gene lost 6 bases, with 9 bases spanning the gap. The CDR3 totals 13 residues. Germline CDR1 reads MRHNA; CDR2 reads SNTAGT. The CDR3 DNA follows: TGTGCCAGCAGTGCTACTGTCCCCGGGGAGCTGTTTTTT. Translation gives CASSATVPGELFF.

V usage is TRBV5-1 and J usage is TRBJ2-1; 8 positions match TRBD1. Germline assignment: CDR1 SGHRS and CDR2 YFSETQ. The length of the CDR3 is 16 residues. Germline trimming cut 4 bases from V and 2 bases from J; bases unmatched to any gene: 8. Here the CDR3 DNA reads TGCGCCAGCAGCGGGGGGACAGGCCTTACCTACAATGAGCAGTTCTTC. Its translation: CASSGGTGLTYNEQFF.

J is TRBJ2-6 and V is TRBV4-1; D is possibly TRBD1 (5 bases). The CDR3 is 17 amino acids. The V end lost 0 bases, the J end lost 4 bases, and 13 bases lay between the germline ends. Germline V gives CDR1 MGHRA, CDR2 YSYEKL. The CDR3 loop is CASSQDPGALGANVLTF. The CDR3 bases are TGCGCCAGCAGCCAAGATCCTGGGGCTCTCGGGGCCAACGTCCTGACTTTC.

The V call is TRBV20-1, the J call TRBJ2-7, with TRBD1 matching 10 bases. Looked up from germline, CDR1 is DFQATT and CDR2 is SNEGSKA (reference sequence). The CDR3 covers 14 residues. V was clipped by 3 bases and J by 2 bases; unmatched bases: 4. CDR3 DNA: TGCAGTGCTAGTGGTGGACAGGGGGCCTACGAGCAGTACTTC. Translation gives CSASGGQGAYEQYF.

In its sample, this clone was seen many times. V is TRBV9 and J is TRBJ1-1; 7 nucleotides align to TRBD1. Trimming removed 3 bases from V and 0 bases from J; junction bases left unmatched: 8. The CDR3 loop spans 16 amino acids. Per the germline V gene, CDR1 is SGDLS and CDR2 is YYNGEE. The CDR3 spells CASSAEGQRLNTEAFF. The CDR3 DNA reads as TGTGCCAGCAGCGCGGAGGGACAGAGATTGAACACTGAAGCTTTCTTT.

The chain is built from TRBV2 and TRBJ2-1; D call uncertain. Trimming cost V 6 bases and J 4 bases, with 10 bases left between them. CDR1 is SNHLY and CDR2 is FYNNEI in the germline V gene. The CDR3 has 13 amino acids. The CDR3 region is CASSATVYNEQFF. CDR3 bases: TGTGCCAGCAGCGCCACAGTGTACAATGAGCAGTTCTTC.

This clone was recorded only once. The rearrangement links TRBV4-1 to TRBJ1-2; 11 bases are a match to TRBD1. V lost 3 bases to trimming and J lost 7 bases; unmatched junction nucleotides: 4. This CDR3 is built from 14 residues. CDR1 and CDR2 from the germline V gene are MGHRA and YSYEKL. Here the CDR3 reads CASSQRDRGFGYTF. In DNA form, the CDR3 reads TGCGCCAGCAGCCAGAGGGACAGGGGGTTTGGCTACACCTTC.

V is TRBV2 and J is TRBJ2-6, with TRBD2 identical over 8 bases. This CDR3 contains 16 residues. With 2 bases clipped from V and 0 bases from J, the junction kept 0 bases outside the gene matches. Germline CDR1 is SNHLY and CDR2 is FYNNEI. The CDR3 region is CASSESGGSGANVLTF. For the CDR3, the DNA is TGTGCCAGCAGTGAAAGCGGGGGCTCTGGGGCCAACGTCCTGACTTTC.

The chain combines TRBV5-4 with TRBJ2-1; 8 nucleotides align to TRBD1. The CDR3 has 15 residues. In germline, CDR1 is SGHNT, CDR2 YYREEE (reference sequence). J lost 7 bases, V lost 4 bases, and 10 bases had no gene match. The CDR3 loop is CASSPLQGVLNEQFF. CDR3 nucleotide sequence: TGTGCCAGCAGCCCCTTACAGGGGGTTTTGAATGAGCAGTTCTTC.

V and J are TRBV11-2 and TRBJ2-1; 12 nucleotides agree with TRBD1. Per the germline V gene, CDR1 is SGHAT and CDR2 is FQNNGV. CDR3 length equals 17 residues. J lost 4 bases, V lost 5 bases, and 9 bases had no gene match. The CDR3 DNA follows: TGTGCCAGCAGCGCTGTATCGGGACAGGGGGCTTACAATGAGCAGTTCTTC. Translating it yields CASSAVSGQGAYNEQFF.

This clone is a singleton in its sample. V gene TRBV6-2 or TRBV6-3 combines with J gene TRBJ1-6, with 9 nucleotides matching TRBD1. Trimming cost V 2 bases and J 7 bases; bases outside gene matches: 12. CDR3 length equals 18 residues. The germline gives CDR1 MNHEY, CDR2 SVGEGT. The chain's CDR3 is CASSYRGPGTGMNSPLHF. DNA for the CDR3: TGTGCCAGCAGTTACCGTGGCCCGGGGACAGGGATGAATTCACCCCTCCACTTT.

The rearrangement links TRBV12-3 or TRBV12-4 to TRBJ2-4; D remains unclear. The V end lost 6 bases, the J end lost 10 bases, and 10 bases lay between the germline ends. The CDR3 spans 11 residues. The CDR3 loop is CASSPSTIQYF. In DNA form, the CDR3 reads TGTGCCAGCAGCCCCTCGACTATTCAGTACTTC.

The J gene is TRBJ2-1, the V gene TRBV20-1; D perhaps matches TRBD1 (5 bases). The CDR3 sequence is 11 residues long. Germline V gene data show CDR1 as DFQATT and CDR2 as SNEGSKA (reference sequence). V was shortened by 1 base and J by 8 bases, with 6 bases between the two germline ends. CDR3 amino acids: CSARVGHEQFF. The CDR3 DNA is TGCAGTGCTAGAGTGGGGCATGAGCAGTTCTTC.

The chain links TRBV6-5 to TRBJ1-6; D remains unclear. CDR1 is MNHEY, CDR2 SVGAGI, per germline. The CDR3 is made up of 15 amino acids. V lost 0 bases and J lost 9, with 12 bases in between. The CDR3 DNA sequence: TGTGCCAGCAGTTACTCGTGGAGGGCGGGTTCACCCCTCCACTTT. It specifies CASSYSWRAGSPLHF.

The gene calls are TRBV7-9 and TRBJ2-7, with D possibly matching TRBD2 (5 bases). This CDR3 is 13 amino acids long. The germline V gene has CDR1 SEHNR and CDR2 FQNEAQ (reference sequence). Trimming took off 5 bases at V and 5 bases at J, with 13 bases between the two ends. The CDR3, as DNA: TGTGCCAGCAGCACCTCTAGCTACCACGAGCAGTACTTC. Translating it yields CASSTSSYHEQYF.

The chain recombines TRBV4-1 with TRBJ2-7; 8 bases map to TRBD2. The CDR3 runs 18 residues. Trimming cost V 2 bases and J 2 bases; bases outside gene matches: 14. The germline CDR1 and CDR2 sequences are MGHRA and YSYEKL. The CDR3 region is CASSQPVVPGTSPYEQYF. The CDR3 DNA reads as TGCGCCAGCAGCCAACCCGTAGTACCCGGGACTAGTCCCTACGAGCAGTACTTC.

The chain combines TRBV5-4 with TRBJ2-7; 8 nucleotides match TRBD2. The germline gives CDR1 SGHNT, CDR2 YYREEE (reference sequence). This CDR3 is 16 amino acids long. The J segment lost 0 bases and the V segment lost 1 base, leaving 6 bases of the junction unmatched. For the CDR3, the DNA is TGTGCCAGCAGCTTGTCGGGGGGGACGATCTCCTACGAGCAGTACTTC. Its protein is CASSLSGGTISYEQYF.

The rearrangement uses TRBV30 and TRBJ1-1, with D perhaps matching TRBD1 (5 bases). CDR1 and CDR2 from the germline V gene are GTSNPN and SVGIG (reference sequence). CDR3 length equals 15 residues. The V and J ends lost 1 base and 3 bases respectively, with 15 bases between them. CDR3 region: CAWSGGVGGDTEAFF. The CDR3 region has the DNA TGTGCCTGGAGTGGAGGGGTCGGGGGGGACACTGAAGCTTTCTTT.

This chain connects TRBV9 to TRBJ1-1; a possible D gene is TRBD1 (6 bases). The germline gives CDR1 SGDLS, CDR2 YYNGEE. Trimming shortened V by 3 bases and J by 1 base, and 19 bases separated the two germline ends. CDR3 length: 17 amino acids. The CDR3 DNA reads as TGTGCCAGCAGCGCACGGGACGCGGGGGCCCAGAACACTGAAGCTTTCTTT. Translating gives CASSARDAGAQNTEAFF.

This clone was detected only once. This chain uses TRBV12-3 or TRBV12-4 with TRBJ1-3, with 8 bases that match TRBD1. The CDR3 contains 10 residues. V trimming: 7 bases; J trimming: 14 bases; junction bases outside the gene matches: 4. CDR3 region: CASKGQGLYF. In DNA, the CDR3 is TGTGCCAGCAAAGGACAGGGTCTATATTTT.

J is TRBJ2-3 and V is TRBV2; D gene ambiguous. V was pared by 6 bases and J by 0 bases, with 7 bases between. The CDR3 has 13 residues. Germline loops: CDR1 SNHLY, CDR2 FYNNEI. In DNA form, the CDR3 reads TGTGCCAGCAGGGAGCGAAGCACAGATACGCAGTATTTT. It codes for CASRERSTDTQYF.

The V gene is TRBV18, the J gene TRBJ1-4; 10 nucleotides match TRBD1. V gave up 7 bases and J gave up 8 bases; unmatched junction bases: 4. The germline V gene has CDR1 KGHSH and CDR2 LQKENI. The CDR3 length is 13 residues. The CDR3 spells CASFGTGEEKLFF. Written as DNA, the CDR3 is TGTGCCAGCTTCGGGACAGGGGAGGAAAAACTGTTTTTT. The entire variable domain, with the rest obtained from reference TRBV18 and TRBJ1-4, is as follows: NAGVMQNPRHLVRRRGQEARLRCSPMKGHSHVYWYRQLPEEGLKFMVYLQKENIIDESGMPKERFSAEFPKEGPSILRIQQVVRGDSAAYFCASFGTGEEKLFFGSGTQLSVL.